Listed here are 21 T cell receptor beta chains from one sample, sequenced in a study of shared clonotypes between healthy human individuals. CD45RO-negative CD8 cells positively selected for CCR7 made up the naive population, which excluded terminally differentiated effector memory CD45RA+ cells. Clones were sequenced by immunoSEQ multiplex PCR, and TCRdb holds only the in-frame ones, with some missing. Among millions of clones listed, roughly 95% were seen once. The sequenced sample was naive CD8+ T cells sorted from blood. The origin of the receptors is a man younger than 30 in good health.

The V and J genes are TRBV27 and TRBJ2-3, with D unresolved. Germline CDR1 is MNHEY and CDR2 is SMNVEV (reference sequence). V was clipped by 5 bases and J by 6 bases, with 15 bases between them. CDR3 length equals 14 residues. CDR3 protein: CASSPFPGLDTQYF. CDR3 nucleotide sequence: TGTGCCAGCAGTCCGTTTCCTGGTCTGGATACGCAGTATTTT.

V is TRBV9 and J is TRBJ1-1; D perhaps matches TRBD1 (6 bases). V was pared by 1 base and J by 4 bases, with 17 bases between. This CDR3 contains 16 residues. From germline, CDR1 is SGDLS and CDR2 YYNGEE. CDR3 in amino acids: CASSVYPIEGGTEAFF. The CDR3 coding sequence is TGTGCCAGCAGCGTATATCCAATCGAGGGGGGCACTGAAGCTTTCTTT.

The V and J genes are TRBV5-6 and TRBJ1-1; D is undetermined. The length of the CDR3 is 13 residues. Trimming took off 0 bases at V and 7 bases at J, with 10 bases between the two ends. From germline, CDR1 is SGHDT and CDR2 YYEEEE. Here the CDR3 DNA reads TGTGCCAGCAGCTTGGGGAGTGGAAGTGAAGCTTTCTTT. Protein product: CASSLGSGSEAFF.

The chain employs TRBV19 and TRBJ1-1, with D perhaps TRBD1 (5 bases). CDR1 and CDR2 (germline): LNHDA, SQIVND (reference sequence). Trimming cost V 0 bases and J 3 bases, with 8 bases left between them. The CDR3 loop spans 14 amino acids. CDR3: CASSIEPGYTEAFF. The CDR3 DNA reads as TGTGCCAGTAGTATAGAGCCAGGGTACACTGAAGCTTTCTTT.

The CDR3 DNA reads as TGTGCCAGCAGCCCAACTACAGCAGGGCTGGGGGAGACCCAGTACTTC. Its protein product is CASSPTTAGLGETQYF. This chain joins TRBV13 and TRBJ2-5, with D perhaps matching TRBD1 (5 bases). The CDR3 contains 16 residues. The V gene's germline CDR1 is PRHDT and CDR2 FYEKMQ (reference sequence). Trimming removed 5 bases from V and 5 bases from J, with 21 bases in between.

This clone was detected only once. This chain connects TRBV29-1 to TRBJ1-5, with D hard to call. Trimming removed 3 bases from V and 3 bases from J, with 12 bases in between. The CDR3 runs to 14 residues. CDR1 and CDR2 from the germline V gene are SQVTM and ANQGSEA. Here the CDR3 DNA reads TGCAGCGTTGACCTCCCCACCTTCAATCAGCCCCAGCATTTT. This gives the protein CSVDLPTFNQPQHF.

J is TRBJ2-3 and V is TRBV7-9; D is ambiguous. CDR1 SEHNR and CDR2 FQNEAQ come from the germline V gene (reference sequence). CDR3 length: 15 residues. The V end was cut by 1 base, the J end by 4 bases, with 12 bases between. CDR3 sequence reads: CASSLDTFAADTQYF. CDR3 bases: TGTGCCAGCAGCTTAGATACTTTTGCGGCAGATACGCAGTATTTT.

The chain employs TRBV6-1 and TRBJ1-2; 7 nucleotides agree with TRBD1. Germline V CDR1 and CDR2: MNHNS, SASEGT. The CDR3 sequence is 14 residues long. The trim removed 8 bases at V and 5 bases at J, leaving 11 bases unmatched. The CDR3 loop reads CASSPTGSPYGYTF. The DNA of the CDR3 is TGTGCCAGCTCCCCGACAGGGTCCCCTTATGGCTACACCTTC.

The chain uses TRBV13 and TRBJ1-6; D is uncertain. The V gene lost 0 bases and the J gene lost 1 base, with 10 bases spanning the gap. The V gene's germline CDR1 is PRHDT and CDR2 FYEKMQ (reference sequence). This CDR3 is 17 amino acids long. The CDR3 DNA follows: TGTGCCAGCAGCTTAGGCGGGATAGGGTCCTATAATTCACCCCTCCACTTT. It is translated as CASSLGGIGSYNSPLHF.

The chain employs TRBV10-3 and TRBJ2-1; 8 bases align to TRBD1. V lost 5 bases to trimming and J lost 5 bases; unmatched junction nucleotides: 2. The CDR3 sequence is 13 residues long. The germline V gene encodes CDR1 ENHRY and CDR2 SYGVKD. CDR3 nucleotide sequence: TGTGCCATCAGTACGGACAGGGACAATGAGCAGTTCTTC. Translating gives CAISTDRDNEQFF.

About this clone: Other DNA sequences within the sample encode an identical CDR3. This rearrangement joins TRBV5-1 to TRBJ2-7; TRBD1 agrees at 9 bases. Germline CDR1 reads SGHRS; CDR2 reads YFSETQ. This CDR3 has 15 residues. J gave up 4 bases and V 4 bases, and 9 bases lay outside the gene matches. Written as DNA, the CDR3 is TGCGCCAGCAGCCCTGGGACAGGGTCGAGTTACGAGCAGTACTTC. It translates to CASSPGTGSSYEQYF.

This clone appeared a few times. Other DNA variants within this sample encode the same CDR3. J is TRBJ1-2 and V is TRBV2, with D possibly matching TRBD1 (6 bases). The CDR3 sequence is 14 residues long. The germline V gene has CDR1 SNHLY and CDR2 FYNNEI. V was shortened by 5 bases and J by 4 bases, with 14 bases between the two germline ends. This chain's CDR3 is CASSQQGEGYGYTF. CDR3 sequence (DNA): TGTGCCAGCAGTCAACAGGGAGAGGGCTATGGCTACACCTTC.

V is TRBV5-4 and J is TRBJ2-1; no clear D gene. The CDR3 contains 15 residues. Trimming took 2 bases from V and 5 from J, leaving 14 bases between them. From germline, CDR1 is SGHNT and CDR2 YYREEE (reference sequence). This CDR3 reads CASSFWEDINNEQFF. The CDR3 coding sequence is TGTGCCAGCAGCTTTTGGGAAGACATAAACAATGAGCAGTTCTTC.

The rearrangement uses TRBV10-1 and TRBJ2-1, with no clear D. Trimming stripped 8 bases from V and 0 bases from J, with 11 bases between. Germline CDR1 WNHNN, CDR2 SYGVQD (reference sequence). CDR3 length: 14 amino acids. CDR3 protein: CASDFESSYNEQFF. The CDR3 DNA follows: TGCGCCAGCGATTTCGAGAGCTCCTACAATGAGCAGTTCTTC.

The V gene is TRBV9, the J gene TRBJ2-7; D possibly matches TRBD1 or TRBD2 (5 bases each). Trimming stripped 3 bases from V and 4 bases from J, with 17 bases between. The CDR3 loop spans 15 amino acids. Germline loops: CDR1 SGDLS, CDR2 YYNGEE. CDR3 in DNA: TGTGCCAGCAGCGCGGGCTGGGACCTTACTTACGAGCAGTACTTC. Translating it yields CASSAGWDLTYEQYF.

Here the CDR3 reads CASSQAGGEGDTQYF. The CDR3, as DNA: TGTGCCAGCAGCCAAGCTGGGGGAGAAGGGGATACGCAGTATTTT. The J gene is TRBJ2-3, the V gene TRBV14; D is possibly TRBD1 or TRBD2 (5 bases each). Germline assignment: CDR1 SGHDN and CDR2 FVKESK. The V end was cut by 1 base, the J end by 6 bases, with 14 bases between. There are 15 residues in the CDR3.

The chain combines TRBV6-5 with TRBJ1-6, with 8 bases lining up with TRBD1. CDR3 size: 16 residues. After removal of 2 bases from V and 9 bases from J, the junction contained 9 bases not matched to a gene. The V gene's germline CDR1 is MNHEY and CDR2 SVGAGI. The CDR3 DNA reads TGTGCCAGCAGTTACGGACAGGGAGGTCGTGGTTCACCCCTCCACTTT. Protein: CASSYGQGGRGSPLHF.

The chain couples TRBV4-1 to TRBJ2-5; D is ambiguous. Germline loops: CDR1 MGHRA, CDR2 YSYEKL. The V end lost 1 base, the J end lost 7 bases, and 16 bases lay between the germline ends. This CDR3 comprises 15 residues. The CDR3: CASSQVSRRRGTQYF. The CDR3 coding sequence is TGCGCCAGCAGCCAAGTGTCTAGGCGCAGAGGGACCCAGTACTTC.

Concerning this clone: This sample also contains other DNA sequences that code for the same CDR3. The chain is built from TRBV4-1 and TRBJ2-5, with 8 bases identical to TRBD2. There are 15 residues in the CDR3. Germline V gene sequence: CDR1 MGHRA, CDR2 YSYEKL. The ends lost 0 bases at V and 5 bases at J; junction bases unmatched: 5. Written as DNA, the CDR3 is TGCGCCAGCAGCCAAGAGCGGGGGGCTGGGGAGACCCAGTACTTC. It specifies CASSQERGAGETQYF.

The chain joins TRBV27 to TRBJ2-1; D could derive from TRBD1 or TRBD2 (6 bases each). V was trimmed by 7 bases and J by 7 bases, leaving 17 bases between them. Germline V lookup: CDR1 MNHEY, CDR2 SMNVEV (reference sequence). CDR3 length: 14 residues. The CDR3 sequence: CASTPGAGRNEQFF. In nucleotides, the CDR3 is TGTGCCAGCACACCGGGGGCCGGCCGAAATGAGCAGTTCTTC.

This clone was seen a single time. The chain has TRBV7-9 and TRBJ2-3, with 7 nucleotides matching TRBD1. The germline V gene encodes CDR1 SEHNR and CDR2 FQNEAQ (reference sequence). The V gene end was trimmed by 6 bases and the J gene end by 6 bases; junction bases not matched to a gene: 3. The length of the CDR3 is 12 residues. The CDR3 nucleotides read TGTGCCAGCAGACCACAGGGGGATACGCAGTATTTT. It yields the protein CASRPQGDTQYF.